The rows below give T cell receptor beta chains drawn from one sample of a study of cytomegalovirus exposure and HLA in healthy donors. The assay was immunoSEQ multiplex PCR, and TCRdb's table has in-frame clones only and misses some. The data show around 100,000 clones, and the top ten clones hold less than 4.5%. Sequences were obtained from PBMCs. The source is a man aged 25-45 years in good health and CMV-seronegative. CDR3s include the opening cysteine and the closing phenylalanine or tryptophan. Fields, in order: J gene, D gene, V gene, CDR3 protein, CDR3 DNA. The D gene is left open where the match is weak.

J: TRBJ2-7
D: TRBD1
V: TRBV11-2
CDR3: CASRRSTGDSPYEQYF
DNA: TGTGCCAGCAGGAGGTCGACAGGGGACTCCCCATACGAGCAGTACTTC

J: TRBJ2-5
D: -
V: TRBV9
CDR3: CASSLGQLQETQYF
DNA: TGTGCCAGCAGCCTCGGACAGCTCCAAGAGACCCAGTACTTC

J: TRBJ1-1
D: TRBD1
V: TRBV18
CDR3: CASSRGQATNTEAFF
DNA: TGTGCCAGCTCTCGCGGACAGGCGACGAACACTGAAGCTTTCTTT

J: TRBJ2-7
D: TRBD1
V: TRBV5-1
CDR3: CASSFTGGAYEQYF
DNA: TGCGCCAGCAGCTTTACAGGGGGCGCCTACGAGCAGTACTTC

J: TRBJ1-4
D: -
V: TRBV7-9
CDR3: CASSPQATNEKLFF
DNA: TGTGCCAGCAGCCCACAGGCCACAAATGAAAAACTGTTTTTT

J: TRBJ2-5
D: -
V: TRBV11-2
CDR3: CASSLGRGRVFGETQYF
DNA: TGTGCCAGCAGCTTAGGCAGGGGTCGGGTATTCGGGGAGACCCAGTACTTC

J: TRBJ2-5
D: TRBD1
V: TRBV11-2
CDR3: CASRPGQGKQETQYF
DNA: TGTGCCAGCAGACCGGGACAGGGTAAACAAGAGACCCAGTACTTC

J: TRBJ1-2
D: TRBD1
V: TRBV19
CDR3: CASEPDRGWNYGYTF
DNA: TGTGCCAGCGAACCCGACAGGGGATGGAACTATGGCTACACCTTC

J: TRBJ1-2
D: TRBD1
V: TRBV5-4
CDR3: CASSPERGHYGYTF
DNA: TGTGCCAGCAGCCCAGAAAGGGGGCACTATGGCTACACCTTC

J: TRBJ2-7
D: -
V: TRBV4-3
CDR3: CASSQDRLTRYEQYF
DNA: TGCGCCAGCAGCCAAGACCGCCTTACCCGCTACGAGCAGTACTTC